This T cell receptor beta chain was identified in a study of T-cell reconstitution after alpha-beta-depleted transplantation in children. General study points: T-cell counts and diversity at one year post-transplant came mainly from newly produced T cells. Where alpha-beta T cells came from about two months after transplant was reportedly several hundred expanded graft clones.

Of note for this clonotype: The antigen is undetermined.

As it was prepared, the TCRbeta library received unique molecular identifiers. TCRdb reanalysed the PCR reads using MiXCR and keeps one entry per CDR3 protein. Of around 500,000 distinct CDR3 sequences in the sample, 20% to 25% were seen once. Trimming stripped 1 base from V and 0 bases from J, with 10 bases between. The CDR3 extends over 16 amino acids. CDR1 is MNHEY and CDR2 is SVGEGT in the germline V gene. This clonotype was obtained from a boy less than two years old who had a stem cell transplant for acute myeloid leukemia, so the T cells may come from the graft donor. Material: PBMCs, mostly from graft donor cells, obtained 360 days after TCRalphabeta/CD19-depleted stem cell transplant. The chain couples TRBV6-2 or TRBV6-3 to TRBJ1-3; D not resolved. CDR3 DNA: TGTGCCAGCAGTTACTATGGCCGTTCCTCTGGAAACACCATATATTTT. It encodes CASSYYGRSSGNTIYF.